One and the same sample provided the 2 T cell receptor beta chains below, sequenced in a study of shared clonotypes between healthy human individuals. Clones were read by immunoSEQ multiplex PCR, and TCRdb kept only the in-frame ones, dropping some. The repertoire has over 950,000 clones, approximately 75% of them found once; the top ten carry 0.89%. Sequencing was performed on memory CD4+ T cells from PBMCs. Sample subset: CD45RA-negative fraction. These receptors were taken from a man aged 18-30 years in good health. Some clones in this sample may be carry-over from other donors' samples.

V is TRBV7-2 and J is TRBJ1-2; a possible D gene is TRBD1 (6 bases). The germline V gene has CDR1 SGHTA and CDR2 FQGNSA. The V gene lost 4 bases and the J gene lost 10 bases, with 13 bases spanning the gap. The CDR3 consists of 12 residues. In DNA, the CDR3 is TGTGCCAGCAGCTCCACTCGACAGGCCTACACCTTC. Its protein is CASSSTRQAYTF.

This CDR3 is CASSLYDTEAFF. For the CDR3, the DNA is TGTGCCAGCAGTCTCTACGACACTGAAGCTTTCTTT. This chain links TRBV6-1 with TRBJ1-1; no reliable D call. CDR1 and CDR2 from the germline V gene are MNHNS and SASEGT. Trimming took off 5 bases at V and 3 bases at J, with 7 bases between the two ends. The CDR3 totals 12 residues.